This T cell receptor (beta chain) was obtained from a study of persistence of HIV-infected CD4 T cells. Study observations and caveats: CMV- and Gag-responding cells had lower TCRbeta richness than CD3/CD28-responding cells.

The CDR3 spans 13 residues. J lost 4 bases, V lost 6 bases, and 5 bases had no gene match. From germline, CDR1 is LNHDA and CDR2 SQIVND (reference sequence). This was the immunoSEQ version 4 assay in survey mode. The repertoire was sequenced with immunoSEQ multiplex PCR; TCRdb's copy has only in-frame clones and lacks some. The table has 35,000 to 45,000 clones, about 87% seen once. This nonspecific control used anti-CD3/anti-CD28 bead stimulation of CD4+ T cells. Sorting of responding CD4+ T cells relied on upregulated CD40 ligand together with CD69. CD8-depleted PBMCs were stimulated roughly 17 hours with anti-CD28/CD49d costimulation, CD40-blocking antibody and enfuvirtide. With regard to this clone: Its antigen is unidentified.

The V gene is TRBV19, the J gene TRBJ1-2; 7 nucleotides align to TRBD1. Sequencing used CD4+ T cells sorted from PBMCs after approximately 19-hour stimulation, obtained from a patient who received antiretroviral therapy. The sequence was collected from an adult woman with HIV who was CMV-seropositive. The CDR3 region has the DNA TGTGCCAGTAGGGCCGACAGGGCCTATGGCTACACCTTC. Its protein is CASRADRAYGYTF.